The rows below give T cell receptor beta chains drawn from one sample of a study of T-cell reconstitution after alpha-beta-depleted transplantation in children. TCRdb itself ran the PCR reads through MiXCR, one entry per CDR3 protein. The sample comprises 150,000 to 250,000 distinct CDR3 sequences, 13% to 15% of which are singletons, and less than 15% rests with the top ten. This sample comprised PBMCs from the stem cell graft donor, obtained from the stem cell graft. The source is a human donor who donated a stem cell graft to a child with acute lymphoblastic leukemia. CDR3s include the opening cysteine and the closing phenylalanine or tryptophan. Fields, in order: J gene, V gene, clone size, D gene, CDR3 DNA, CDR3 protein. The D gene is left open where the match is weak. Size values are once, few and many counts, or a class for expanded clones, and some rows have none.

TRBJ2-3,TRBV5-1,NA,TRBD2,TGCGCCAGCTCTCTAGGGACTAGCGGGAGAAGGAGCTTCACAGATACGCAGTATTTT,CASSLGTSGRRSFTDTQYF
TRBJ2-7,TRBV5-1,many,NA,TGCGCCAGCAGACGAGGCGGGGACCCCCTGGGCGAGCAGTACTTC,CASRRGGDPLGEQYF
TRBJ1-5,TRBV12-3/TRBV12-4,many,NA,TGTGCCAGCAGTTTATGGGGAGGAGGACAGCCCCAGCATTTT,CASSLWGGGQPQHF
TRBJ1-1,TRBV9,many,TRBD1,TGTGCCAGCAGCGTAGGGGGGACAGGGGGCTTGGCTTTCTTT,CASSVGGTGGLAFF
TRBJ2-7,TRBV7-8,many,NA,TGTGCCAGCAGCTTAGGGATAGCCGGCAGCCCCTACGAGCAGTACTTC,CASSLGIAGSPYEQYF
TRBJ2-7,TRBV7-2,few,TRBD2,TGTGCCAGCAGCCGCCTGTCGGGGGAGGGTCTCTACGAGCAGTACTTC,CASSRLSGEGLYEQYF
TRBJ1-3,TRBV20-1,many,NA,TGCAGTGCTAATTTCATGGGCGGAAACACCATATATTTT,CSANFMGGNTIYF
TRBJ1-1,TRBV6-1,many,NA,TGTGCCAGCAGTGAGGATAGGGGGGTTACTGAAGCTTTCTTT,CASSEDRGVTEAFF
TRBJ2-5,TRBV7-9,many,NA,TGTGCCAGCAGCTTAGGGGACGACAGGAGCCTACAAGAGACCCAGTACTTC,CASSLGDDRSLQETQYF
TRBJ2-5,TRBV12-3/TRBV12-4,many,NA,TGTGCCAGCAGTTTTTCAGGGCGAGAGACCCAGTACTTC,CASSFSGRETQYF
TRBJ1-5,TRBV2,NA,NA,TGTGCCAGCATGGTTGGTCCATTGAGCAATCAGCCCCAGCATTTT,CASMVGPLSNQPQHF
TRBJ2-7,TRBV5-1,many,NA,TGCGCCAGCAGCCCGAGGCCGGACGTGGTGTACGAGCAGTACTTC,CASSPRPDVVYEQYF
TRBJ2-2,TRBV7-9,many,NA,TGTGCCAGCAGCGGCAGGGGAGGGGAGCTGTTTTTT,CASSGRGGELFF
TRBJ2-5,TRBV5-4,NA,TRBD2,TGTGCCAGCAGTTTTGGACTAGCGGAGGGGGAGACCCAGTACTTC,CASSFGLAEGETQYF
TRBJ2-7,TRBV29-1,many,NA,TGCAGCGTTGCTGAGCGCTACGAGCAGTACTTC,CSVAERYEQYF
TRBJ1-2,TRBV20-1,few,NA,TGCAGTGCCCCCGAAGGGATCTATGGCTACACCTTC,CSAPEGIYGYTF
TRBJ2-4,TRBV4-1,few,TRBD2,TGCGCCAGCAGCCCGGGACTAGCGGGACAAGCCAAAAACATTCAGTACTTC,CASSPGLAGQAKNIQYF
TRBJ2-2,TRBV29-1,NA,NA,TGCAGCGTTAGGGCGGACGGGGAGCTGTTTTTT,CSVRADGELFF
TRBJ2-2,TRBV2,many,NA,TGTGCCAGCAGCACGGACAATACGAACACCGGGGAGCTGTTTTTT,CASSTDNTNTGELFF
TRBJ1-2,TRBV6-5,many,NA,TGTGCCAGCAGTTACCAGGAGGGGTATGGCTACACCTTC,CASSYQEGYGYTF
TRBJ1-1,TRBV5-1,NA,NA,TGCGCCAGCAGCTTCGGGGGACGATACCCCATGAACACTGAAGCTTTCTTT,CASSFGGRYPMNTEAFF
TRBJ2-3,TRBV12-3/TRBV12-4,many,NA,TGTGCCAGCAGTTCCCCCCCGCGGGATACGCAGTATTTT,CASSSPPRDTQYF
TRBJ2-1,TRBV20-1,few,TRBD2,TGCAGTGCTGGAGACCCCCGGACTAGCGGTCCGAAGGCCGGTGAGCAGTTCTTC,CSAGDPRTSGPKAGEQFF
TRBJ1-4,TRBV30,many,NA,TGTGCCTGGAGTAAAGGGGTCGCAGAAAAACTGTTTTTT,CAWSKGVAEKLFF
TRBJ2-1,TRBV6-1,many,TRBD2,TGTGCCAGCAGTCTCCAGGGACTAGCGGGAGTACAGAATGAGCAGTTCTTC,CASSLQGLAGVQNEQFF
TRBJ2-4,TRBV7-8,NA,NA,TGTGCCAGCAGCTTAGGCGGCAAGTTAGCCAAAAACATTCAGTACTTC,CASSLGGKLAKNIQYF
TRBJ1-5,TRBV12-3/TRBV12-4,many,NA,TGTGCCAGCAGGGAGAGCAATCAGCCCCAGCATTTT,CASRESNQPQHF
TRBJ1-1,TRBV24-1,many,TRBD1,TGTGCCACCAGTGACCCCGGGGACAGCACTGAAGCTTTCTTT,CATSDPGDSTEAFF
TRBJ2-1,TRBV11-2,many,TRBD1,TGTGCCAGCAGCTCCGTGAGGGGGCGCGACAATGAGCAGTTCTTC,CASSSVRGRDNEQFF
TRBJ2-7,TRBV7-8,many,NA,TGTGCCAGCAGCGACCTCAGGGGACCCTACGAGCAGTACTTC,CASSDLRGPYEQYF
TRBJ2-5,TRBV12-3/TRBV12-4,NA,NA,TGTGCCAGCAGGACAGCCGAAGAGACCCAGTACTTC,CASRTAEETQYF
TRBJ2-7,TRBV7-9,NA,NA,TGTGCCACCCGGGGACCCGTATCCTACGAGCAGTACTTC,CATRGPVSYEQYF
TRBJ2-3,TRBV11-3,many,NA,TGTGCCAGCAGCTTGCCGGGACCGAGGGCGGATACGCAGTATTTT,CASSLPGPRADTQYF
TRBJ2-1,TRBV20-1,few,NA,TGCAGTGCTCTCCTAGCCTACAATGAGCAGTTCTTC,CSALLAYNEQFF
TRBJ1-2,TRBV5-1,NA,TRBD1,TGCGCCAGCAGCCCAGGACAGGGAGAGCTGGGCTACACCTTC,CASSPGQGELGYTF
TRBJ2-7,TRBV7-9,many,TRBD2,TGTGCCAGCAGCCCGAGGGCGGGAGGTAAATACGAGCAGTACTTC,CASSPRAGGKYEQYF
TRBJ2-1,TRBV12-3/TRBV12-4,many,TRBD2,TGTGCCAGCAGTTTTAGCGGGAGGGCCGGGGATGAGCAGTTCTTC,CASSFSGRAGDEQFF
TRBJ1-1,TRBV6-5,many,NA,TGTGCCAGCAGTTCCCCGGGGAGTTCAGCTTTCTTT,CASSSPGSSAFF
TRBJ2-5,TRBV7-9,many,NA,TGTGCCAGCAGCTTAGGGACGGTAACGTACCAAGAGACCCAGTACTTC,CASSLGTVTYQETQYF
TRBJ1-4,TRBV12-3/TRBV12-4,NA,NA,TGTGCCACCAGCCCCCCCCTAGGTGAAAAACTGTTTTTT,CATSPPLGEKLFF
TRBJ2-1,TRBV12-3/TRBV12-4,many,TRBD2,TGTGCCAGCAGTTTAAGTCTCCTGAGTCTAGCGGGAGGGCCCTCGGATGAGCAGTTCTTC,CASSLSLLSLAGGPSDEQFF
TRBJ2-1,TRBV3-1,NA,TRBD2,TGTGCCAGCAGCCAGGGGACTAGCGGGATTTGGGAGCAGTTCTTC,CASSQGTSGIWEQFF
TRBJ2-7,TRBV4-1,many,NA,TGCGCCAGCAGCCAAGATCTGGGACCATTCCTCGGGGAGCAGTACTTC,CASSQDLGPFLGEQYF
TRBJ2-7,TRBV18,few,TRBD2,TGTGCCAGCCTAGATTCCGGGACTAGCGGGAATCAGTACGAGCAGTACTTC,CASLDSGTSGNQYEQYF
TRBJ1-1,TRBV12-3/TRBV12-4,many,TRBD1,TGTGCCAGCAGTTTTTCAGGGGGCACTGAAGCTTTCTTT,CASSFSGGTEAFF
TRBJ2-4,TRBV12-3/TRBV12-4,NA,TRBD2,TGTGCCAGCAGTTTAACCCCTAGCGGGAGGGCCCCCAAAAACATTCAGTACTTC,CASSLTPSGRAPKNIQYF
TRBJ2-5,TRBV6-2/TRBV6-3,few,NA,TGTGCCAGCAGTTACGCCGCAGCCCGTGGGGAGACCCAGTACTTC,CASSYAAARGETQYF
TRBJ2-7,TRBV6-1,NA,TRBD2,TGTGCCAGCAGTCCTCGTGCTAGCGGGAGCACGGGCGAGCAGTACTTC,CASSPRASGSTGEQYF
TRBJ1-4,TRBV4-2,NA,NA,TGTGCCAGGGGCCCCCAGCGGGGGGAAAAACTGTTTTTT,CARGPQRGEKLFF
TRBJ1-2,TRBV5-6,few,TRBD1,TGTGCCAGCAGCTCCTACAGGGGATACGACTATGGCTACACCTTC,CASSSYRGYDYGYTF
TRBJ2-3,TRBV20-1,many,NA,TGCAGTGCTAGAGCCGGGAATGGGCTACTCGACGGGGCGCAGTATTTT,CSARAGNGLLDGAQYF